These 26 T cell receptor beta chains were all obtained from the same sample, sequenced in a study of tumor-infiltrating lymphocytes in primary liver carcinoma. Both blood RNA, taken from unsorted whole blood, and germline DNA were extracted. With roughly 540 ng total RNA as template and a constant-region primer, TCR beta cDNA was made. Three nested multiplex PCR rounds of slightly modified ARM-PCR generated TCR beta libraries. A C-beta reverse primer and TRBV1-TRBV30 forward primers served in each of the first two PCR rounds, at 9 to 11 cycles apiece. MiXCR, run by TCRdb on the multiplex PCR reads, gives a single entry per CDR3 protein. The sample contains about 180,000 distinct CDR3 sequences, about 60% of which appear only once. Sequencing was performed on peripheral blood. The source of these receptors is a man aged 35-49 years with primary liver carcinoma and hepatitis B virus infection.

A note on this clonotype: Just one base apart from a much larger clone, this may be a read error. The V and J genes are TRBV29-1 and TRBJ2-5; TRBD1 matches 7 bases. The germline gives CDR1 SQVTM, CDR2 ANQGSEA. This CDR3 spans 12 amino acids. The CDR3 protein is CSGLTGQGTQYF. The CDR3 DNA sequence: TGCAGCGGCTTGACAGGGCAAGGGACCCAGTACTTC. Full variable domain (missing parts from reference TRBV29-1 and TRBJ2-5): SAVISQKPSRDICQRGTSLTIQCQVDSQVTMMFWYRQQPGQSLTLIATANQGSEATYESGFVIDKFPISRPNLTFSTLTVSNMSPEDSSIYLCSGLTGQGTQYFGPGTRLLVL.

Concerning this clonotype itself: Possible read error: a much larger clone is one base away. The CDR3 protein is CAISNRDSNISNEQFF. The CDR3, as DNA: TGTGCCATCAGCAACCGGGACAGCAATATTTCCAATGAGCAGTTCTTC. The rearrangement uses TRBV10-3 and TRBJ2-1, with 7 bases that match TRBD1. Unmatched junction bases numbered 14, after V lost 6 bases and J lost 6 bases. CDR3 size: 16 residues. Per germline, CDR1 ENHRY and CDR2 SYGVKD.

The V and J genes are TRBV13 and TRBJ2-2, with 8 nucleotides matching TRBD1. The germline gives CDR1 PRHDT, CDR2 FYEKMQ (reference sequence). Trimming cost V 3 bases and J 1 base; bases outside gene matches: 4. The CDR3 runs 16 residues. The CDR3 DNA sequence: TGTGCCAGCAGCTTGTTCGACAGGGGGAACACCGGGGAGCTGTTTTTT. Amino acid sequence: CASSLFDRGNTGELFF.

CDR3 in DNA: TGTGCCAGCAGACTACAGGGAAGTGTCACTGAAGCTTTCTTT. It specifies CASRLQGSVTEAFF. The genes are TRBV6-5 and TRBJ1-1; tentative D call: TRBD1 (6 bases). Trimming took 6 bases from V and 4 from J, leaving 15 bases between them. The CDR3 extends over 14 amino acids. Germline V gene data show CDR1 as MNHEY and CDR2 as SVGAGI.

The rearrangement uses TRBV6-1 and TRBJ2-7; D remains ambiguous. The germline CDR1 and CDR2 sequences are MNHNS and SASEGT. V lost 5 bases to trimming and J lost 2 bases, with 10 bases between them. The CDR3 runs to 13 residues. CDR3 protein: CASSRPYTYEQYF. CDR3 nucleotides: TGTGCCAGCAGTCGTCCGTATACCTACGAGCAGTACTTC.

With regard to this clonotype: A read error may account for a junction end that differs from germline. This rearrangement joins TRBV6-1 to TRBJ2-7; 9 bases map to TRBD1. CDR1 is MNHNS and CDR2 is SASEGT in the germline V gene. This CDR3 contains 14 residues. This CDR3 reads CAGSEPGQGGEQYF. Written as DNA, the CDR3 is TGTGCCGGCAGTGAACCGGGACAGGGCGGCGAGCAGTACTTC.

This clonotype was seen many times. This rearrangement joins TRBV11-2 to TRBJ2-7; D gene ambiguous. Trimming took off 1 base at V and 1 base at J, with 8 bases between the two ends. The CDR3 sequence is 14 residues long. Germline CDR1 and CDR2: SGHAT and FQNNGV. The CDR3 region has the DNA TGTGCCAGCAGCTTAGTTGGCACGTCCTACGAGCAGTACTTC. Its translation is CASSLVGTSYEQYF.

The chain joins TRBV11-2 to TRBJ2-3; 8 bases line up with TRBD1. V lost 0 bases and J lost 0; bases outside the gene matches: 5. The CDR3 covers 17 residues. In germline, CDR1 is SGHAT, CDR2 FQNNGV. In DNA form, the CDR3 reads TGTGCCAGCAGCTTAGAGGTCAGGGGGCGTAGCACAGATACGCAGTATTTT. Protein sequence: CASSLEVRGRSTDTQYF. Full variable domain (outside the CDR3, taken from reference TRBV11-2 and TRBJ2-3): EAGVAQSPRYKIIEKRQSVAFWCNPISGHATLYWYQQILGQGPKLLIQFQNNGVVDDSQLPKDRFSAERLKGVDSTLKIQPAKLEDSAVYLCASSLEVRGRSTDTQYFGPGTRLTVL.

V and J are TRBV6-1 and TRBJ2-1; the D gene is possibly TRBD1 (6 bases). This CDR3 contains 13 residues. With 4 bases removed from V and 9 bases from J, the gap between germline ends came to 13 bases. In germline, CDR1 is MNHNS, CDR2 SASEGT. The CDR3 spells CASSGQGSTEQFF. CDR3 sequence (DNA): TGTGCCAGCAGTGGTCAGGGGTCCACTGAGCAGTTCTTC.

As for this clonotype: A junction boundary mismatches the germline segment, possibly from a read error. V and J are TRBV29-1 and TRBJ2-1, with 13 bases identical to TRBD2. CDR3 size: 14 residues. CDR1 SQVTM and CDR2 ANQGSEA come from the germline V gene. DNA of the CDR3: TGCAGCGTTGAAAGAACTAGCGGGGGGGATGACCAGTTCTTC. As protein: CSVERTSGGDDQFF.

Concerning this clonotype: This may stem from a read error, because a much larger clone lies one nucleotide away. This chain's CDR3 is CNVAGFTSAGTDTQYF. CDR3 nucleotides: TGCAACGTTGCCGGTTTTACTAGCGCCGGCACAGATACGCAGTATTTT. This rearrangement joins TRBV29-1 to TRBJ2-3; 7 nucleotides line up with TRBD2. CDR1 is SQVTM, CDR2 ANQGSEA, per germline. The CDR3 runs 16 residues.

About this clonotype itself: One junction end does not reproduce the germline sequence, and a read error may be involved. The rearrangement joins TRBV11-2 to TRBJ2-7; possible D gene TRBD1, 6 bases. CDR1 is SGHAT and CDR2 is FQNNGV in the germline V gene. The CDR3 spans 15 residues. CDR3: CPSSLRRGGGLEQYF. The DNA for the CDR3 is TGTCCCAGCAGCCTTCGGAGAGGGGGTGGCCTCGAGCAGTACTTC.

On this clonotype: The conserved phenylalanine or tryptophan normally closing the CDR3 is absent here, so this likely arose from a read error. Because the CDR3's place on the DNA is in doubt, the DNA is left out and the CDR3 is given as listed by TCRdb. This chain joins TRBV11-2 and TRBJ2-1; the table assigns TRBD2, which was not confirmed against the DNA. Termini included, the CDR3 measures 15 amino acids. Germline V gives CDR1 SGHAT, CDR2 FQNNGV. CDR3 in amino acids: CASSLDLAGVDEQLS.

Concerning this clonotype itself: An end of the junction differs from the germline gene, which may be a read error. V usage is TRBV11-2 and J usage is TRBJ2-3; weak D call: TRBD2 (6 bases). There are 16 residues in the CDR3. Looked up from germline, CDR1 is SGHAT and CDR2 is FQNNGV. The CDR3 coding sequence is TGTGCCAGCACCAACGTCGAGGCGGGAAGCACAGGTACGCAGTATTTT. The encoded protein is CASTNVEAGSTGTQYF.

The CDR3, as DNA: TGCGCCAGCAGCCCCCAGGTAGCGGGAGGGGCGAATGAGCAGTTCTTC. Translation gives CASSPQVAGGANEQFF. The V call is TRBV4-1, the J call TRBJ2-1, with TRBD2 identical over 11 bases. The germline CDR1 and CDR2 sequences are MGHRA and YSYEKL. Trimming removed 4 bases from V and 7 bases from J; junction bases left unmatched: 9. This CDR3 is built from 16 residues.

This clonotype appeared a few times. V gene TRBV30 combines with J gene TRBJ2-1; 9 nucleotides line up with TRBD2. The germline V gene has CDR1 GTSNPN and CDR2 SVGIG (reference sequence). The trim removed 3 bases at V and 5 bases at J, leaving 8 bases unmatched. The CDR3 has 15 residues. CDR3 sequence reads: CAWRTPRLADNEQFF. CDR3 DNA sequence: TGTGCCTGGAGGACGCCGAGACTAGCGGACAATGAGCAGTTCTTC.

The chain recombines TRBV14 with TRBJ1-2; perhaps TRBD1 as D (6 bases). This CDR3 is built from 18 residues. Germline lookup yields CDR1 SGHDN and CDR2 FVKESK. V was shortened by 3 bases and J by 8 bases, with 28 bases between the two germline ends. The CDR3 DNA follows: TGTGCCAGCAGCCAGGTAACAGGGCTGGCGCGGAAATTGGACGGCTACACCTTC. It yields the protein CASSQVTGLARKLDGYTF.

This clonotype was counted only a few times. DNA of the CDR3: TGTGCCAGCAGTGAAATAATAGGGGCCCACACAGATACGCAGTATTTT. It is translated as CASSEIIGAHTDTQYF. The gene calls are TRBV6-1 and TRBJ2-3; tentative D call: TRBD1 (5 bases). This CDR3 contains 16 residues. Between the trimmed V and J ends, which lost 2 bases and 2 bases, there was a span of 14 bases. The germline V gene encodes CDR1 MNHNS and CDR2 SASEGT.

V usage is TRBV6-2 or TRBV6-3 and J usage is TRBJ2-2; 11 nucleotides line up with TRBD2. The germline CDR1 and CDR2 sequences are MNHEY and SVGEGT. This CDR3 region has 19 residues. With 0 bases clipped from V and 7 bases from J, the junction kept 13 bases outside the gene matches. The CDR3 DNA is TGTGCCAGCAGTTACTCGTCGACTAGCGGGGTCGACGGGGTCGGGGAGCTGTTTTTT. Protein product: CASSYSSTSGVDGVGELFF.

As to this clonotype: Its ends do not fully match the called genes, so a read error is possible. This rearrangement joins TRBV6-5 to TRBJ1-5; D may be TRBD1 (6 bases). Germline lookup yields CDR1 MNHEY and CDR2 SVGAGI. CDR3 size: 18 residues. The CDR3 bases are TGTGCCAGCAGTCTACAGGGACCTGACCTATATAGCAATCAGCCCCGGCATTTT. Its translation is CASSLQGPDLYSNQPRHF.

This clonotype showed up just a few times. The chain combines TRBV6-6 with TRBJ2-7; 8 positions match TRBD1. Per the germline V gene, CDR1 is MNHNY and CDR2 is SVGAGI (reference sequence). The CDR3 is 15 amino acids. J lost 4 bases, V lost 7 bases, and 12 bases had no gene match. In DNA, the CDR3 is TGTGCCAGCACCAATTTGCAAGGACAGGGATACGAGCAGTACTTC. Amino acids: CASTNLQGQGYEQYF.

J is TRBJ1-5 and V is TRBV12-3 or TRBV12-4, with TRBD1 as a possible D gene (5 bases). The CDR3 spans 12 residues. The V and J ends lost 6 bases and 5 bases respectively, with 8 bases between them. CDR3 amino acids: CASSFRDQPQHF. In DNA form, the CDR3 reads TGTGCCAGCAGCTTCAGGGATCAGCCCCAGCATTTT.

In regard to this clonotype: Relative to the germline gene, one junction end is altered; a read error may explain this. This rearrangement joins TRBV4-1 to TRBJ2-7; D is uncertain. The CDR3 totals 14 residues. Germline lookup yields CDR1 MGHRA and CDR2 YSYEKL. The CDR3 protein is CARSPKTTDYEQYF. CDR3 DNA: TGCGCCAGAAGCCCCAAAACTACCGACTACGAGCAGTACTTC.

On this clonotype itself: Possible read error: a much larger clone is one base away. The chain recombines TRBV11-3 with TRBJ2-3, with 14 positions matching TRBD2. The germline V gene encodes CDR1 SGHNT and CDR2 YENEEA. CDR3 length equals 16 residues. The trim removed 4 bases at V and 4 bases at J, leaving 4 bases unmatched. The CDR3 protein is CASSSRLAGGPDTQYF. The CDR3 DNA reads TGTGCCAGCAGCTCGCGACTAGCGGGAGGGCCAGATACGCAGTATTTT.

The V call is TRBV6-5, the J call TRBJ2-6; 9 bases line up with TRBD1. The CDR3 runs 17 residues. Germline assignment: CDR1 MNHEY and CDR2 SVGAGI. Trimming took 5 bases from V and 4 from J; bases not matched to a gene: 9. CDR3 protein: CASSRDRELYGANVLTF. Written as DNA, the CDR3 is TGTGCCAGCAGTCGGGACAGGGAGCTTTACGGGGCCAACGTCCTGACTTTC.

A word on this clonotype: The CDR3 ends on some other residue instead of the conserved phenylalanine or tryptophan, so this is likely a read error. The rearrangement uses TRBV14 and TRBJ2-5; no reliable D call. Trimming left V 4 bases short and J 2 bases short, with 8 bases between. CDR3 size: 13 residues. Germline lookup yields CDR1 SGHDN and CDR2 FVKESK. The CDR3 loop is CASSLRLQETQYL. In nucleotides, the CDR3 is TGTGCCAGCAGCCTCCGACTTCAAGAGACCCAGTACTTG.